The source of this TCR beta chain is a study of patients and donors after allogeneic stem cell transplantation. Between the trimmed V and J ends, which lost 2 bases and 5 bases, there was a span of 6 bases. Per germline, CDR1 LGHDT and CDR2 YNNKEL (reference sequence). There are 12 residues in the CDR3. This clonotype showed up just a few times. TCRdb reprocessed the RT-PCR reads via MiXCR and lists one record per CDR3 protein. The sample has 190,000 or so distinct CDR3 sequences, roughly two fifths seen once. Input material: blood, either unsorted or a sorted T cell fraction (not recorded which). This sequence was found in a human donor who was either an allogeneic HSCT recipient or a stem cell or donor lymphocyte infusion donor (not recorded which). It is not recorded whose cells these are; they may come from a transplant donor. This chain joins TRBV3-1 and TRBJ2-5; D unclear. CDR3 DNA sequence: TGTGCCAGCAGCCAAAATACTGAGACCCAGTACTTC. This gives the protein CASSQNTETQYF.